This T cell receptor (beta chain) was identified during a study of blood T cell repertoires in COVID-19. For the study at large: Samples taken during acute and convalescent COVID-19 were collected in the United States, Italy and Spain. From T cells, B-cell-depleted T cells, or PBMCs came the material, which was cDNA or gDNA.

Per the original methods: Using reference gene primer amplification, nucleated cell counts were estimated. The method was immunoSEQ multiplex PCR; TCRdb's version includes in-frame clones alone and lacks a portion of them. The D gene and trimming were derived from the DNA, and the V and J assignments and clone size from that table. Here the sample spans approximately 46,000 clones, approximately 88% being singletons. Trimming shortened V by 3 bases and J by 8 bases, and 16 bases separated the two germline ends. Germline-derived CDR1 and CDR2 are SGHNT and YYREEE (reference sequence). CDR3 length: 14 residues.

Sequenced: peripheral blood. This chain links TRBV5-4 with TRBJ2-3, with D possibly being TRBD1 (5 bases). This receptor was taken from a human donor in a cohort sampled during active COVID-19. DNA for the CDR3: TGTGCCAGCAGCTCGTCTCAGGGTTGGGGTACGCAGTATTTT. Its protein is CASSSSQGWGTQYF.